These T cell receptor beta chains were read from a single sample in a study of T cell responses to AZD1222 COVID-19 vaccine. The repertoire was sequenced with immunoSEQ multiplex PCR; TCRdb's copy has only in-frame clones and lacks some. The sample has 90,000 to 120,000 clones, roughly nine tenths seen once. The sample was peripheral blood, taken on day 0 of MenACWY control vaccination. The receptors here all came from an adult in good health. Each CDR3 is given with its conserved first and last residue. The D gene is left open where the match is weak. Some rows have no size entry. The others give once, few or many, or a class for an expanded clone.

j_call v_call d_call clone_size cdr3_aa cdr3_nt
TRBJ1-2 TRBV14 - - CASSQPGLNGYTF TGTGCCAGCAGCCAACCCGGACTGAATGGCTACACCTTC
TRBJ1-2 TRBV6-2/TRBV6-3 TRBD1 - CASSPPLTGGRFKDGYTF TGTGCCAGCAGTCCGCCTCTGACAGGGGGGAGATTTAAGGATGGCTACACCTTC
TRBJ1-6 TRBV6-5 - once CASSYSPGVTLHF TGTGCCAGCAGTTACTCGCCGGGGGTGACCCTCCACTTT
TRBJ1-2 TRBV19 TRBD1 - CASRMGQYYGYTF TGTGCCAGTCGTATGGGACAGTACTATGGCTACACCTTC
TRBJ2-1 TRBV10-3 TRBD1 - CAASDRGPYNEQFF TGTGCCGCCTCGGACAGGGGGCCCTACAATGAGCAGTTCTTC
TRBJ1-4 TRBV4-1 - - CASSQGAQSNEKLFF TGCGCCAGCAGCCAAGGGGCGCAGAGTAATGAAAAACTGTTTTTT
TRBJ2-1 TRBV6-2/TRBV6-3 TRBD1 - CASSYRQGIKQFF TGTGCCAGCAGTTACCGACAGGGAATAAAGCAGTTCTTC
TRBJ1-6 TRBV13 TRBD1 - CAGGTGRSPLHF TGTGCCGGGGGGACAGGGAGGTCACCCCTCCACTTT
TRBJ2-7 TRBV10-3 - - CAISLGPSSSYEQYF TGTGCCATCAGCCTAGGACCGTCGAGCTCCTACGAGCAGTACTTC
TRBJ1-1 TRBV6-5 - - CASSYSIEGNTEAFF TGTGCCAGCAGTTACTCGATAGAGGGGAACACTGAAGCTTTCTTT
TRBJ1-2 TRBV24-1 - few CATSDPGQGYGYTF TGTGCCACCAGCGATCCGGGACAAGGCTATGGCTACACCTTC
TRBJ1-5 TRBV27 - - CASSLSMGWQPQHF TGTGCCAGCAGTTTATCGATGGGCTGGCAGCCCCAGCATTTT
TRBJ2-5 TRBV28 - - CASSFRASTETQYF TGTGCCAGCAGTTTCAGGGCCTCCACGGAGACCCAGTACTTC
TRBJ1-4 TRBV19 - - CASSIREGAARKRVFF TGTGCCAGTAGTATAAGGGAAGGCGCAGCCCGAAAAAGGGTGTTTTTT
TRBJ2-5 TRBV7-9 - - CASSSGVALQETQYF TGTGCCAGCAGCTCAGGGGTGGCGTTACAAGAGACCCAGTACTTC
TRBJ1-2 TRBV10-3 TRBD1 - CAISTTRQGLGSYGYTF TGTGCCATCAGCACCACAAGACAGGGCTTGGGGAGCTATGGCTACACCTTC
TRBJ1-2 TRBV27 - - CASSLSAGQTLLYGYTF TGTGCCAGCAGTTTATCGGCAGGCCAAACCCTCCTCTATGGCTACACCTTC
TRBJ2-2 TRBV7-2 TRBD1 - CASSLMRQGNTGELFF TGTGCCAGCAGCTTAATGAGACAGGGTAACACCGGGGAGCTGTTTTTT
TRBJ2-7 TRBV5-1 - - CASSLVVDPYEQYF TGCGCCAGCAGCTTGGTAGTTGATCCCTACGAGCAGTACTTC
TRBJ1-6 TRBV5-1 - - CASSLEGVDSPLHF TGCGCCAGCAGCTTAGAGGGGGTGGATTCACCCCTCCACTTT
TRBJ2-3 TRBV6-1 - - CASSDYYREQPDTQYF TGTGCCAGCAGTGACTACTACAGGGAGCAGCCGGATACGCAGTATTTT
TRBJ1-6 TRBV7-2 - - CASSLMWDILNSPLHF TGTGCCAGCAGCCTCATGTGGGACATCCTCAATTCACCCCTCCACTTT
TRBJ2-3 TRBV7-8 TRBD1 - CASSPEGTGADTQYF TGTGCCAGCAGCCCTGAAGGGACAGGGGCGGATACGCAGTATTTT
TRBJ2-1 TRBV5-1 TRBD2 - CASSLVLAGATNEQFF TGCGCCAGCAGCTTGGTACTAGCGGGGGCCACAAATGAGCAGTTCTTC
TRBJ1-5 TRBV7-9 - - CASSPLQGESGNQPQHF TGTGCCAGCAGCCCCCTGCAGGGAGAGAGCGGCAATCAGCCCCAGCATTTT
TRBJ1-2 TRBV10-3 TRBD1 few CAIKGKTGNGYTF TGTGCCATCAAGGGGAAGACAGGGAATGGCTACACCTTC
TRBJ1-2 TRBV9 - once CASSVEQANYGYTF TGTGCCAGCAGCGTAGAACAGGCTAACTATGGCTACACCTTC
TRBJ2-7 TRBV6-5 TRBD1 - CASNIRGPNEQYF TGTGCCAGCAACATCAGGGGGCCCAACGAGCAGTACTTC
TRBJ2-1 TRBV24-1 - - CATSDRQGQHNEQFF TGTGCCACCAGTGACCGCCAGGGACAACACAATGAGCAGTTCTTC
TRBJ2-7 TRBV6-5 - - CASSYLRELSSYEQYF TGTGCCAGCAGTTACTTGAGGGAGTTGAGCTCCTACGAGCAGTACTTC
TRBJ2-3 TRBV7-2 - - CASSFGGPTFDTQYF TGTGCCAGCAGCTTTGGGGGACCCACCTTCGATACGCAGTATTTT
TRBJ1-6 TRBV2 TRBD1 few CASILQGAKNSPLHF TGTGCCAGCATCCTACAGGGGGCAAAGAATTCACCCCTCCACTTT
TRBJ1-5 TRBV4-1 TRBD1 - CASSTSTGSLNNQPQHF TGCGCCAGCAGCACATCGACAGGGTCCCTTAACAATCAGCCCCAGCATTTT
TRBJ2-5 TRBV24-1 TRBD1 - CATSGTGGQETQYF TGTGCCACCAGTGGGACAGGAGGCCAAGAGACCCAGTACTTC
TRBJ2-7 TRBV28 TRBD1 - CASRPDRGLFRGEQYF TGTGCCAGCAGACCGGACAGGGGACTCTTTCGGGGTGAGCAGTACTTC
TRBJ1-6 TRBV4-1 - - CASSHDHPGLGLFYNSPLHF TGCGCCAGCAGCCACGACCACCCGGGCCTGGGCCTTTTCTATAATTCACCCCTCCACTTT
TRBJ1-3 TRBV10-3 - - CAISEVSQSARKENTIYF TGTGCCATCAGCGAGGTGTCTCAGTCGGCAAGAAAGGAAAACACCATATATTTT
TRBJ1-1 TRBV7-9 - - CASSLAGLGTEAFF TGTGCCAGCAGCTTAGCAGGGTTGGGGACTGAAGCTTTCTTT
TRBJ2-3 TRBV7-2 TRBD2 - CASSLRWGLAADTQYF TGTGCCAGCAGCTTAAGATGGGGACTAGCGGCAGATACGCAGTATTTT
TRBJ2-3 TRBV18 - - CASSPPDGANTQYF TGTGCCAGCTCCCCCCCGGACGGCGCAAATACGCAGTATTTT
TRBJ1-1 TRBV15 - - CATSRDEGTRYNTEAFF TGTGCCACCAGCAGAGACGAAGGGACCCGGTATAACACTGAAGCTTTCTTT
TRBJ2-3 TRBV6-4 - - CASSDSGLATDTQYF TGTGCCAGCAGTGACTCGGGGTTGGCCACAGATACGCAGTATTTT
TRBJ1-6 TRBV5-4 - - CASSVDNSPLHF TGTGCCAGCAGCGTGGACAATTCACCCCTCCACTTT
TRBJ2-7 TRBV3-1/TRBV3-2 - - CASSQMTGLIYEQYF TGTGCCAGCAGCCAAATGACAGGTTTAATCTACGAGCAGTACTTC
TRBJ1-1 TRBV5-1 TRBD1 once CASSFARGDTEAFF TGCGCCAGCTCGTTTGCCAGGGGGGACACTGAAGCTTTCTTT
TRBJ1-1 TRBV3-1/TRBV3-2 - - CASSRRDRAMNTEAFF TGTGCCAGCAGCCGGCGGGACCGGGCGATGAACACTGAAGCTTTCTTT
TRBJ2-1 TRBV9 TRBD2 once CASSHRGRGGTSSYNEQFF TGTGCCAGCAGCCACCGAGGGCGGGGGGGAACTAGCTCCTACAATGAGCAGTTCTTC
TRBJ2-2 TRBV7-9 - - CASSTTGTGELFF TGTGCCAGCAGCACCACAGGGACCGGGGAGCTGTTTTTT